The source of this T cell receptor beta chain is a study of blood T cell repertoires in COVID-19. Study-wide context: Samples representing acute and convalescent COVID-19 were sourced from the United States, Italy and Spain. Sources were T cells, B-cell-depleted T cells, or PBMCs; the material itself was cDNA or gDNA.

The V end lost 7 bases, the J end lost 0 bases, and 12 bases lay between the germline ends. Per the germline V gene, CDR1 is MNHEY and CDR2 is SVGAGI. The CDR3 spans 14 residues. In the original workflow: Reference gene primers were amplified, and this amplification served to estimate nucleated cell counts. Sequenced by immunoSEQ multiplex PCR; TCRdb stores in-frame clones only, minus some. From that table come the V and J calls and clone size; the DNA was used to work out D and trimming. The data hold fewer than 90,000 clones, with roughly 76% observed a single time. The V gene is TRBV6-5, the J gene TRBJ1-1; D call uncertain. Input material: peripheral blood. This clonotype was sampled from a woman in her forties or fifties with acute or convalescent COVID-19. The CDR3 is CASTFRSMNTEAFF. The CDR3 DNA reads as TGTGCCAGCACCTTTCGCAGTATGAACACTGAAGCTTTCTTT.